The 23 T cell receptor beta chains listed next were all sequenced from one sample in a study of glioma-infiltrating T cells. Amplification of TCR alpha and beta CDR3 regions from RNA used iRepertoire nested multiplex PCR. TCRdb reprocessed the multiplex PCR reads with MiXCR, giving one entry per CDR3 protein. The profile shows tens of thousands of distinct CDR3 sequences, approximately 22% of them singletons. Sequences were obtained from glioma tissue, nonneoplastic brain tissue, or PBMCs (not recorded which). These receptors all stem from a human donor with low-grade glioma or glioblastoma, undergoing nonglioma brain surgery, or in good health (not recorded which).

As to this clonotype: A read error is possible here, since a much larger clone lies one base away. The rearrangement uses TRBV10-3 and TRBJ1-1, with 9 bases lining up with TRBD1. This CDR3 is built from 13 residues. Germline CDR1 reads ENHRY; CDR2 reads SYGVKD. The CDR3 loop reads CAIRGTGNTKAFF. DNA of the CDR3: TGTGCCATCAGGGGGACAGGGAACACTAAAGCTTTCTTT.

The genes are TRBV6-1 and TRBJ2-3; 10 bases match TRBD2. Germline V CDR1 and CDR2: MNHNS, SASEGT. The trim removed 1 base at V and 0 bases at J, leaving 13 bases unmatched. The length of the CDR3 is 20 residues. The CDR3 coding sequence is TGTGCCAGCAGTGAAGAAGGGAGCGGGGGGGGTCTCTGGAGCACAGATACGCAGTATTTT. This codes for CASSEEGSGGGLWSTDTQYF.

This clonotype was counted many times. CDR3 sequence: CASSGTEYEKLFF. The CDR3 coding sequence is TGTGCCAGCAGTGGGACAGAGTATGAAAAACTGTTTTTT. The V and J genes are TRBV12-3 or TRBV12-4 and TRBJ1-4; 7 bases align to TRBD1. The CDR3 runs 13 residues. With 5 bases clipped from V and 6 bases from J, the junction kept 3 bases outside the gene matches.

This clonotype has a count of ten or more. The chain carries TRBV20-1 and TRBJ1-6, with D possibly TRBD1 on 5 matching bases. This CDR3 has 15 amino acids. V gave up 4 bases and J gave up 8 bases, with 18 bases separating them. Germline V gene lookup returns CDR1 DFQATT and CDR2 SNEGSKA (reference sequence). CDR3 in amino acids: CSATRHGHEDSPLHF. CDR3 sequence (DNA): TGCAGTGCTACCCGTCATGGACACGAGGATTCACCCCTCCACTTT.

The genes are TRBV18 and TRBJ2-5; D unresolved. Germline CDR1 is KGHSH and CDR2 is LQKENI. CDR3 length: 15 amino acids. Trimming cost V 2 bases and J 4 bases, with 14 bases left between them. The CDR3 protein is CASSPVAFLRETQYF. DNA for the CDR3: TGTGCCAGCTCACCAGTAGCTTTTCTTCGAGAGACCCAGTACTTC. Together with reference TRBV18 and TRBJ2-5, the CDR3 gives the full variable domain: NAGVMQNPRHLVRRRGQEARLRCSPMKGHSHVYWYRQLPEEGLKFMVYLQKENIIDESGMPKERFSAEFPKEGPSILRIQQVVRGDSAAYFCASSPVAFLRETQYFGPGTRLLVL.

This clonotype was found many times. The chain links TRBV7-2 to TRBJ2-4, with D tentatively TRBD1 or TRBD2 (5 bases each). Germline V lookup: CDR1 SGHTA, CDR2 FQGNSA. The CDR3 has 16 residues. V gave up 1 base and J gave up 0 bases, with 10 bases separating them. The CDR3 is CASSLGGGLAKNIQYF. CDR3 DNA: TGTGCCAGCAGCTTAGGGGGCGGGCTAGCCAAAAACATTCAGTACTTC.

A remark on this clonotype: A much more abundant neighbour one base away suggests this may be a read error. The rearrangement links TRBV7-9 to TRBJ1-1; no reliable D call. The V end was cut by 2 bases, the J end by 1 base, with 11 bases between. Germline CDR1 and CDR2: SEHNR and FQNEAQ (reference sequence). This CDR3 has 15 amino acids. The DNA for the CDR3 is TGTGCCAGCAGCTTATTAGAGGTATCGAACACTGAAGCTTTCTTT. It codes for CASSLLEVSNTEAFF.

This clonotype occurred many times. This sequence joins TRBV19 and TRBJ2-3; D tentatively reads TRBD1 or TRBD2 (5 bases each). Trimming cost V 8 bases and J 5 bases, with 14 bases left between them. Germline loops: CDR1 LNHDA, CDR2 SQIVND (reference sequence). CDR3 size: 13 residues. The CDR3 protein is CASQAGAVDTQYF. CDR3 in DNA: TGTGCCAGTCAAGCCGGGGCGGTAGATACGCAGTATTTT.

This clonotype was counted ten times or more. V is TRBV12-3 or TRBV12-4 and J is TRBJ1-5; D gene unclear. Between the trimmed V and J ends, which lost 3 bases and 4 bases, there was a span of 7 bases. This CDR3 contains 13 residues. CDR3 nucleotides: TGTGCCAGCAGTTTGGCAGAGAATCAGCCCCAGCATTTT. Protein product: CASSLAENQPQHF.

The chain recombines TRBV10-3 with TRBJ2-3, with 7 positions matching TRBD2. This CDR3 is 14 amino acids long. J was trimmed by 3 bases and V by 7 bases; bases with no gene match: 7. Germline-derived CDR1 and CDR2 are ENHRY and SYGVKD. The CDR3 DNA sequence: TGTGCCATCAATCGCGGCGGGGGAACAGATACGCAGTATTTT. Its translation: CAINRGGGTDTQYF.

The chain combines TRBV5-1 with TRBJ1-2; tentatively, D is TRBD1 (5 bases). V was pared by 0 bases and J by 2 bases, with 11 bases between. The CDR3 is 15 amino acids. Germline CDR1 reads SGHRS; CDR2 reads YFSETQ. In DNA form, the CDR3 reads TGCGCCAGCAGCTTGGAGTGGGGGAAGAACTATGGCTACACCTTC. Translating gives CASSLEWGKNYGYTF.

This chain joins TRBV15 and TRBJ2-7; D is unresolved. This CDR3 region has 14 residues. Germline values: CDR1 LNHNV, CDR2 YYDKDF (reference sequence). With 6 bases removed from V and 7 bases from J, the gap between germline ends came to 19 bases. The CDR3 sequence: CATSAGPAYNEQYF. The CDR3 DNA reads as TGTGCCACCAGTGCCGGGCCAGCCTACAATGAGCAGTACTTC.

This clonotype was seen repeatedly, ten times or more. The chain employs TRBV2 and TRBJ1-2; 8 bases line up with TRBD1. Germline V CDR1 and CDR2: SNHLY, FYNNEI. The CDR3 is made up of 14 amino acids. With 7 bases clipped from V and 3 bases from J, the junction kept 7 bases outside the gene matches. The CDR3 DNA is TGTGCCAGCAATTCGGGACAGGTAGACTATGGCTACACCTTC. Translating it yields CASNSGQVDYGYTF.

J is TRBJ1-1 and V is TRBV3-1; 7 nucleotides match TRBD1. The CDR3 extends over 16 amino acids. Germline trimming cut 6 bases from V and 1 base from J; bases unmatched to any gene: 11. Germline CDR1 reads LGHDT; CDR2 reads YNNKEL (reference sequence). CDR3 amino acids: CASSPTGTATNTEAFF. CDR3 DNA sequence: TGTGCCAGCAGTCCTACCGGGACAGCTACGAACACTGAAGCTTTCTTT.

This clonotype was observed many times. The V and J genes are TRBV18 and TRBJ1-4; D is undetermined. Per germline, CDR1 KGHSH and CDR2 LQKENI. The CDR3 contains 14 residues. Trimming removed 3 bases at V and 7 bases at J, with 12 bases between. The CDR3 spells CASSPVGFSEKLFF. The CDR3 DNA is TGTGCCAGCTCACCTGTCGGGTTTAGTGAAAAACTGTTTTTT.

This clonotype occurred a few times. The chain is built from TRBV4-1 and TRBJ2-3; TRBD2 matches at 11 bases. The CDR3 totals 18 residues. Trimming at V came to 1 base and at J to 4 bases, leaving 10 bases not matched to a gene. CDR1 and CDR2 from the germline V gene are MGHRA and YSYEKL. CDR3: CASSQGYTSGSGSDTQYF. The CDR3 DNA reads as TGCGCCAGCAGCCAAGGATATACTAGCGGGAGTGGCTCAGATACGCAGTATTTT.

This clonotype was observed many times. CDR3 nucleotides: TGTGCCAGCAGTGAAATATGGGCAGTCTCTGGAAACACCATATATTTT. Its protein product is CASSEIWAVSGNTIYF. This chain joins TRBV2 and TRBJ1-3, with unresolved D. CDR1 and CDR2 from the germline V gene are SNHLY and FYNNEI. The CDR3 spans 16 residues. V was pared by 2 bases and J by 0 bases, with 11 bases between.

This clonotype appeared many times. V usage is TRBV20-1 and J usage is TRBJ1-2; TRBD1 agrees at 9 bases. V lost 4 bases to trimming and J lost 6 bases; unmatched junction nucleotides: 15. The CDR3 covers 16 residues. Germline lookup yields CDR1 DFQATT and CDR2 SNEGSKA (reference sequence). CDR3 loop: CSATRDRAGTQDGYTF. CDR3 in DNA: TGCAGTGCTACGAGGGACAGGGCCGGGACTCAGGATGGCTACACCTTC.

Written as DNA, the CDR3 is TGCAGTGCCTGTGGACCTCAGTCCTACGAGCAGTACTTC. It is translated as CSACGPQSYEQYF. This chain links TRBV20-1 with TRBJ2-7; D is unclear. Germline CDR1 is DFQATT and CDR2 is SNEGSKA (reference sequence). The CDR3 consists of 13 residues. Trimming stripped 6 bases from V and 1 base from J, with 13 bases between.

This clonotype showed up many times. V and J are TRBV20-1 and TRBJ2-5; D not resolved. The CDR3 sequence is 11 residues long. Germline V gene sequence: CDR1 DFQATT, CDR2 SNEGSKA (reference sequence). Trimming took 3 bases from V and 3 from J, leaving 5 bases between them. In DNA, the CDR3 is TGCAGTGCTAGCGCGAAAGAGACCCAGTACTTC. Its protein is CSASAKETQYF.

In its sample, this clonotype was seen a few times. The gene calls are TRBV3-1 and TRBJ2-7; 15 bases align to TRBD2. Germline-derived CDR1 and CDR2 are LGHDT and YNNKEL (reference sequence). This CDR3 region has 16 residues. Trimming at V came to 4 bases and at J to 2 bases, leaving 3 bases not matched to a gene. In nucleotides, the CDR3 is TGTGCCAGCAGCCGAGGACTAGCGGGAGGGCCCTACGAGCAGTACTTC. Translation gives CASSRGLAGGPYEQYF.

This clonotype was picked up many times. This chain joins TRBV14 and TRBJ1-5; no clear D. Germline V gives CDR1 SGHDN, CDR2 FVKESK. The ends were cut back, 0 bases at V and 4 bases at J, with 1 base in the middle. The CDR3 sequence is 12 residues long. The CDR3 DNA reads as TGTGCCAGCAGCCAAGAGAATCAGCCCCAGCATTTT. It yields the protein CASSQENQPQHF.

The sample holds many counts of this clonotype. V and J are TRBV29-1 and TRBJ2-3, with a possible D match to TRBD2 (6 bases). The CDR3 contains 12 residues. Germline V gene lookup returns CDR1 SQVTM and CDR2 ANQGSEA. The V end was cut by 7 bases, the J end by 8 bases, with 16 bases between. CDR3 sequence reads: CSGGDSTVTQYF. In DNA form, the CDR3 reads TGCAGCGGGGGGGATTCGACGGTTACGCAGTATTTT.